This TCR beta chain emerged from a study of graft-versus-host responses after intestinal transplantation. As for the study in general: Following induction with anti-thymocyte globulin, all recipients were given tacrolimus and steroids for two to three years. Notes on the study in general: GvH clone levels peaked in circulation, and this peak was associated with early post-transplant HvG declines.

Germline V gene data show CDR1 as SEHNR and CDR2 as FQNEAQ (reference sequence). The CDR3 is 14 residues long. The ends lost 4 bases at V and 4 bases at J; junction bases unmatched: 4. Profiled with immunoSEQ multiplex PCR; TCRdb holds only in-frame clones, not every one. The sample shows under 140,000 clones, 85% to 95% of them seen only once. About this clone itself: The antigen remains unidentified.

The sample here was unstimulated CD8+ T cells sorted from spleen or lymph node cells, taken before intestinal transplant. The chain has TRBV7-9 and TRBJ2-1, with TRBD2 matching 7 bases. The receptor was derived from a human donor who received an intestinal transplant. CDR3: CASSSSGEYNEQFF. CDR3 DNA: TGTGCCAGCAGCTCTAGCGGAGAGTACAATGAGCAGTTCTTC.